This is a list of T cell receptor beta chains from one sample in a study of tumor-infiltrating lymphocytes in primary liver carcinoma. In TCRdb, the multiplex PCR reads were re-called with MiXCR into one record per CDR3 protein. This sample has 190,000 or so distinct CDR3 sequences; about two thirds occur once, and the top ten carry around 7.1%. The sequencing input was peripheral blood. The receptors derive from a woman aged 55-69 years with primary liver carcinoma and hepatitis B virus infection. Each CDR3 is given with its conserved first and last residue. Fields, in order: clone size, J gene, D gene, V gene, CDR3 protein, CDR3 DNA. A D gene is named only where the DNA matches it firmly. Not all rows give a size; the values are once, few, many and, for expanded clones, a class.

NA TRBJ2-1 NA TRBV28 CASSRLEGVGNEQFF TGTGCCAGCAGCCGACTGGAGGGTGTAGGCAATGAGCAGTTCTTC
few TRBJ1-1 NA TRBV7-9 CASSPSSVGAFF TGTGCCAGCAGCCCAAGTTCGGTAGGAGCTTTCTTT
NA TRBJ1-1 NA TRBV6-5 CASSRGQMDTEAFF TGTGCCAGCAGCCGCGGACAGATGGACACTGAAGCTTTCTTT
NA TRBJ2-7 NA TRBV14 CASGHGGTTQYF TGTGCCAGCGGCCATGGCGGGACAACGCAGTACTTC
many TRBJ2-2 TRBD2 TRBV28 CASSGTSGNTGELFF TGTGCCAGCAGTGGGACTAGCGGAAACACCGGGGAGCTGTTTTTT
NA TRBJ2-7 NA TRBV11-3 CASSLGWSSHEQYF TGTGCCAGCAGCTTAGGGTGGAGCTCCCACGAGCAGTACTTC
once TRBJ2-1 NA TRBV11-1 CASTPGKAYIEQFF TGTGCCAGCACGCCGGGAAAGGCATACATTGAGCAGTTCTTC
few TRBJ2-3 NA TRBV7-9 CASSLTPSRQGDTQYF TGTGCCAGCAGCTTAACGCCTAGCCGCCAAGGGGATACGCAGTATTTT
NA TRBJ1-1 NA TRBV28 CASSSPAENTEAFF TGTGCCAGCAGTTCCCCGGCTGAGAACACTGAAGCTTTCTTT
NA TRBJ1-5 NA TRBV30 CAWNNRRNQPQHF TGTGCCTGGAACAACAGGCGGAATCAGCCCCAGCATTTT
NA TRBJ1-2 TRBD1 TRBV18 CASSPSTGADGYTF TGTGCCAGCTCACCTTCTACAGGGGCCGATGGCTACACCTTC
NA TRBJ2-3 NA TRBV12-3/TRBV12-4 CASSLGGNADTQYF TGTGCCAGCAGTTTAGGGGGAAATGCAGATACGCAGTATTTT
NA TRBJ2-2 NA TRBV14 CASSPQGIAGELFF TGTGCCAGCAGCCCACAGGGAATCGCCGGGGAGCTGTTTTTT
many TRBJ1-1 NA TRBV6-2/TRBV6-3 CASRIETGSGTEAFF TGTGCCAGCAGAATCGAGACAGGTTCAGGAACTGAAGCTTTCTTT
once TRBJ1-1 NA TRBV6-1 CASSDMGKKNTESFF TGTGCCAGCAGTGATATGGGAAAAAAGAACACTGAATCTTTCTTT
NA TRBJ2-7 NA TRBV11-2 CASGLSRDLSYEQYF TGTGCCAGCGGCTTGAGCCGGGATCTCTCGTACGAGCAGTACTTC
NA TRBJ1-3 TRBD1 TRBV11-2 CTSSLVGTVAGNTIYF TGTACCAGCAGCTTAGTTGGGACAGTGGCTGGAAACACCATATATTTT
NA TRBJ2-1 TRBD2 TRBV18 CASSPPGGSPEQFF TGTGCCAGCTCACCACCGGGCGGGAGCCCTGAGCAGTTCTTC
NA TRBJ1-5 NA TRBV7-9 CASAPTGASNQPQHF TGTGCCAGCGCCCCAACGGGGGCTAGCAATCAGCCCCAGCATTTT
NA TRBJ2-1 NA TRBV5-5 CASSPTGTTALDNEQFF TGTGCCAGCAGCCCCACCGGGACAACAGCATTGGACAATGAGCAGTTCTTC
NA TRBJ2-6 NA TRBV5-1 CASSLNQGGGANVLTF TGCGCCAGCAGCTTGAATCAGGGTGGTGGGGCCAACGTCCTGACTTTC
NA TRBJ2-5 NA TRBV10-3 CAISESGPEGISETQYF TGTGCCATCAGTGAGTCAGGTCCGGAGGGGATCTCGGAGACCCAGTACTTC
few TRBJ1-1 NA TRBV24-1 CATSDPNTEAFF TGTGCCACCAGTGACCCCAACACTGAAGCTTTCTTT
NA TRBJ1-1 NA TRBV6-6 CASSYGRLGRVVSEAFF TGTGCCAGCAGTTACGGGCGGCTGGGTAGGGTGGTGTCTGAAGCTTTCTTT
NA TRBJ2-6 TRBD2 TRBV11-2 CASSLFPGSLGGANILTF TGTGCCAGCAGCTTATTCCCAGGGTCCCTGGGAGGGGCCAACATCCTGACTTTC
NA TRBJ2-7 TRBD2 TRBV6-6 CTSSSGTRTYEQYF TGTACCAGCAGTAGCGGGACTAGGACCTACGAGCAGTACTTC
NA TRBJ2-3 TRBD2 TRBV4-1 CASSQDLGTSDSSTDTQYF TGCGCCAGCAGCCAGGATCTCGGCACTAGCGATTCGAGCACAGATACGCAGTATTTT
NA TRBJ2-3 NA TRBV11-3 CASSSTTGGDTQYF TGTGCCAGCAGTTCAACCACCGGGGGAGATACGCAGTATTTT
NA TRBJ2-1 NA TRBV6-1 CASSDLSAAYNGQFF TGTGCCAGCAGTGATTTATCAGCGGCCTACAATGGGCAGTTCTTC
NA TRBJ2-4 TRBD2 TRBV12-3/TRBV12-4 CDSSFSGRAKNIQYF TGTGATAGCAGCTTTAGCGGGAGGGCCAAAAACATTCAGTACTTC
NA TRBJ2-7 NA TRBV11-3 CPSSLVGGSYEQYF TGTCCCAGTAGCTTAGTAGGCGGTTCCTACGAGCAGTACTTC
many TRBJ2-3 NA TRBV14 CASSQNPSTDTQYF TGTGCCAGCAGCCAAAACCCGAGCACAGATACGCAGTATTTT
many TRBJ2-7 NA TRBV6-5 CASSFSRASYEQYF TGTGCCAGCAGTTTCTCCCGCGCCTCCTACGAGCAGTACTTC
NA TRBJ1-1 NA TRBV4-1 CASSRGHESEAFF TGCGCCAGCAGCCGTGGACATGAATCCGAAGCTTTCTTT
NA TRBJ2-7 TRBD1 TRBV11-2 CASSLDPGTGGSYEQYF TGTGCCAGCAGCTTAGACCCCGGGACAGGGGGCAGCTACGAGCAGTACTTC
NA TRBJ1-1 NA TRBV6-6 CVSSFSKGGRRATEAFF TGTGTCAGCAGTTTCTCGAAGGGAGGGAGAAGGGCCACTGAAGCTTTCTTT
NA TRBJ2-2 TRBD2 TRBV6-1 CASSSGTSVNTRELFF TGTGCCAGCAGCTCTGGGACTAGCGTTAACACCAGGGAGCTGTTTTTT
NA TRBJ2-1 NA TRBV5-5 CASSLDGYPSSYNEQFF TGTGCCAGCAGCTTGGACGGTTATCCCAGCTCCTACAATGAGCAGTTCTTC
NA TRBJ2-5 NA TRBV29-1 CSVQMETQHF TGCAGCGTCCAAATGGAGACCCAGCACTTC
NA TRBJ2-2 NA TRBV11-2 CASSPSSGGSGELFF TGTGCCAGCAGCCCCAGTTCTGGGGGTTCCGGGGAGCTGTTTTTT
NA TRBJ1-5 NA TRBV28 CASSFYRVSQPQHF TGTGCCAGCAGTTTCTACAGGGTCAGTCAGCCCCAGCATTTT
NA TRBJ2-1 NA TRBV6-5 CASNGGLPKEQFF TGTGCCAGCAATGGGGGGCTTCCCAAAGAGCAGTTCTTC
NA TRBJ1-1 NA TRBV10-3 CAISAGLNTEAFF TGTGCCATCAGTGCCGGGCTGAACACTGAAGCTTTCTTT
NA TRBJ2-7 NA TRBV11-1 CASSFRSGKIYEKYF TGTGCCAGCAGCTTCCGGTCAGGGAAAATTTACGAGAAGTACTTC
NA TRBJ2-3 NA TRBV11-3 CASSLDNTDTQCF TGTGCCAGTAGCTTAGATAATACGGATACGCAGTGCTTT
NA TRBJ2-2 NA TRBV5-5 CASSPLGGRNTVELFF TGTGCCAGCAGCCCTCTCGGGGGGCGGAACACCGTGGAGCTGTTTTTT
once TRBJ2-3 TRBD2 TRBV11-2 CASSPSLAGGPNTDTHYF TGTGCCAGCAGCCCCAGCCTAGCGGGAGGGCCTAACACAGATACGCACTATTTT
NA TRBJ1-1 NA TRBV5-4 CASSPSYTGVNTEAFF TGTGCCAGCAGCCCCTCGTACACTGGGGTGAACACTGAAGCTTTCTTT
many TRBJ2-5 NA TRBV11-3 CASSGQQETQYF TGTGCCAGCAGCGGGCAGCAAGAGACCCAGTACTTC
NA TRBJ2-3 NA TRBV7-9 CASSLFFSVPLTDTQYF TGTGCCAGCAGCTTATTCTTTAGCGTCCCCCTCACAGATACGCAGTATTTT
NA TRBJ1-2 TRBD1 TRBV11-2 CASSLAQQGRSGAYTF TGTGCCAGCAGCTTAGCTCAACAGGGGAGGTCGGGCGCCTACACCTTC
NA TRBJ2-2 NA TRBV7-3 CASSLRGGRGTGELFF TGTGCCAGCAGCTTAAGGGGGGGCAGGGGTACCGGGGAGCTGTTTTTT
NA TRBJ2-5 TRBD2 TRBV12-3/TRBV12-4 CASILSRASGETQYF TGTGCCAGCATCTTAAGTAGGGCTAGCGGAGAGACCCAATACTTC
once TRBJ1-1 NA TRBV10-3 CAVSGMNTEAFF TGTGCCGTCAGTGGTATGAACACTGAAGCTTTCTTT
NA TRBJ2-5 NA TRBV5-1 CASSQEGETQYF TGCGCCAGCAGCCAAGAGGGAGAGACCCAGTATTTC
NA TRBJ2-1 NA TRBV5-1 CASSPSSKAKNGQSF TGCGCCAGCAGCCCCTCGTCGAAAGCCAAGAATGGGCAGTCCTTC
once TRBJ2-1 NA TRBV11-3 CASSLEGVRNEQFF TGTGCCAGCAGCTTAGAGGGGGTGCGTAATGAGCAGTTCTTC
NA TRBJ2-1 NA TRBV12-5 CATASTLSSYNGQFF TGTGCTACTGCTTCAACGCTTAGCTCCTACAATGGGCAGTTCTTC
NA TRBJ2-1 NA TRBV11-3 CASSPIATLSHNEHFF TGTGCCAGTTCGCCTATAGCGACCCTTAGCCACAATGAGCATTTCTTC